A selection of T cell receptor beta chains follows, all from one sample in a study of blood T cell repertoires in COVID-19. Libraries were prepared by immunoSEQ multiplex PCR; TCRdb keeps only in-frame clonotypes and omits some of them. The sample contains 200,000 to 250,000 clones, almost 90% of which appear only once. Material: PBMCs or T cells enriched from blood (not recorded which). The source of these receptors is a man younger than 45 who had been exposed to COVID-19. Both conserved end residues are part of each CDR3. The order of the fields is J gene, D gene, clone size, V gene, CDR3 protein, CDR3 DNA. The D gene is left open where the match is weak. A clone size is listed for some rows: how often the clone was seen (once, few, many), or a class if it is expanded.

TRBJ1-1 | - | - | TRBV18 | CASSPGTVSSDTEAFF | TGTGCCAGCTCACCCGGAACGGTATCTAGCGACACTGAAGCTTTCTTT
TRBJ2-7 | - | - | TRBV3-1/TRBV3-2 | CASSQDLRVPYEQYF | TGTGCCAGCAGCCAAGATTTACGCGTACCCTACGAGCAGTACTTC
TRBJ2-7 | - | - | TRBV10-3 | CASIRDKASYEQYF | TGTGCCTCAATCCGGGACAAGGCCTCCTACGAGCAGTACTTC
TRBJ2-2 | TRBD2 | - | TRBV5-6 | CASSLTPSGLADGELFF | TGTGCCAGCAGCTTAACACCCTCGGGACTAGCGGACGGGGAGCTGTTTTTT
TRBJ2-6 | - | - | TRBV5-1 | CASSLGRGPGANVLTF | TGCGCCAGCAGCTTGGGTAGGGGTCCCGGGGCCAACGTCCTGACTTTC
TRBJ1-1 | TRBD1 | once | TRBV5-6 | CASSSGTGPNTEAFF | TGTGCCAGCAGCTCCGGGACAGGCCCGAACACTGAAGCTTTCTTT
TRBJ1-4 | - | - | TRBV20-1 | CSASYSSTDEKLFF | TGCAGTGCTAGTTACTCCAGTACAGATGAAAAACTGTTTTTT
TRBJ2-5 | TRBD2 | - | TRBV10-3 | CAISLGRGGETQYF | TGTGCCATCAGTTTGGGGCGGGGGGGCGAGACCCAGTACTTC
TRBJ1-6 | - | - | TRBV11-3 | CANQGPPLHF | TGTGCCAACCAGGGCCCACCCCTCCACTTT
TRBJ1-1 | TRBD1 | - | TRBV2 | CASGPLTGDNTEAFF | TGTGCCAGCGGACCTTTGACAGGGGACAACACTGAAGCTTTCTTT
TRBJ1-1 | - | - | TRBV19 | CASSISTSTEAFF | TGTGCCAGTAGTATATCGACAAGCACTGAAGCTTTCTTT
TRBJ2-1 | TRBD2 | once | TRBV11-2 | CASSLWASGYNNEQFF | TGTGCCAGCAGCTTATGGGCTAGCGGGTATAACAATGAGCAGTTCTTC
TRBJ2-3 | TRBD1 | once | TRBV7-9 | CASSSGDRGRDTQYF | TGTGCCAGCAGCTCCGGGGACAGGGGGAGGGATACGCAGTATTTT
TRBJ2-2 | - | - | TRBV27 | CASSSQINTGELFF | TGTGCCAGCAGTTCCCAGATTAACACCGGGGAGCTGTTTTTT
TRBJ1-2 | TRBD1 | - | TRBV25-1 | CASSRQGGGYTF | TGTGCCAGCAGTCGACAGGGTGGTGGCTACACCTTC
TRBJ1-3 | - | few | TRBV3-1/TRBV3-2 | CASSPSGGPGNTIYF | TGTGCCAGCAGCCCCTCGGGGGGGCCTGGAAACACCATATATTTT
TRBJ1-2 | - | - | TRBV7-8 | CASSLVFGGEALGGYTF | TGTGCCAGCAGCTTAGTATTCGGGGGAGAGGCCCTAGGGGGCTACACCTTC
TRBJ1-2 | TRBD1 | - | TRBV5-1 | CASSRGQGPGHGYTF | TGCGCCAGCAGCAGAGGACAGGGGCCAGGGCATGGCTACACCTTC
TRBJ1-1 | - | - | TRBV6-5 | CASSFIQGNTEAFF | TGTGCCAGCAGTTTCATACAGGGGAACACTGAAGCTTTCTTT
TRBJ2-3 | TRBD2 | - | TRBV9 | CASSGSGGPYTDTQYF | TGTGCCAGCAGCGGAAGCGGGGGACCCTACACAGATACGCAGTATTTT
TRBJ1-1 | TRBD1 | - | TRBV5-6 | CASSLGRGASEAFF | TGTGCCAGCAGCTTGGGCAGGGGGGCCTCGGAAGCTTTCTTT
TRBJ1-1 | - | - | TRBV19 | CASSHWNTEAFF | TGTGCCAGTAGTCATTGGAACACTGAAGCTTTCTTT
TRBJ1-1 | - | - | TRBV7-5 | CVRKGAVIGNTEAFF | TGTGTCAGAAAGGGGGCGGTAATTGGCAACACTGAAGCTTTCTTT
TRBJ1-6 | - | - | TRBV12-5 | CASGLVMDGATPLHF | TGTGCTAGTGGTTTGGTAATGGATGGGGCAACACCCCTCCACTTT
TRBJ1-1 | - | - | TRBV7-2 | CASSLVVGSGYTEAFF | TGTGCCAGCAGCTTAGTGGTTGGTTCGGGGTATACTGAAGCTTTCTTT
TRBJ2-5 | - | - | TRBV10-3 | CAISLTGRWQETQYF | TGTGCCATCTCCCTGACAGGGAGGTGGCAAGAGACCCAGTACTTC
TRBJ2-3 | - | - | TRBV5-6 | CASSHGVDTQYF | TGTGCCAGCAGCCACGGGGTGGATACGCAGTATTTT
TRBJ1-1 | - | - | TRBV5-1 | CASREVTGSGTEAFF | TGCGCCAGCAGAGAGGTAACAGGTTCCGGCACTGAAGCTTTCTTT
TRBJ1-6 | TRBD1 | - | TRBV5-1 | CASSFTGDQINSPLHF | TGCGCCAGCAGCTTCACAGGGGACCAAATTAATTCACCCCTCCACTTT
TRBJ1-2 | - | - | TRBV4-1 | CASSQSGNHGYTF | TGCGCCAGCAGCCAGTCGGGAAACCATGGCTACACCTTC
TRBJ1-3 | - | - | TRBV6-1 | CASSGGGATRGRSNTIYF | TGTGCCAGCAGTGGAGGGGGGGCCACAAGAGGACGGTCGAACACCATATATTTT
TRBJ2-3 | TRBD2 | - | TRBV2 | CASSVRTSGEGAQYF | TGTGCCAGCAGTGTGCGGACTAGCGGCGAGGGGGCGCAGTATTTT
TRBJ2-1 | TRBD1 | - | TRBV7-2 | CASSLDPQGAAYEQFF | TGTGCCAGCAGCTTAGATCCCCAGGGGGCTGCGTATGAGCAGTTCTTC
TRBJ1-2 | - | - | TRBV6-5 | CASNPGHPNGYTF | TGTGCCAGCAATCCGGGACACCCGAATGGCTACACCTTC
TRBJ2-3 | TRBD1 | - | TRBV3-1/TRBV3-2 | CASRPQGSTDTQYF | TGTGCCAGCAGACCACAGGGGAGCACAGATACGCAGTATTTT
TRBJ2-3 | TRBD1 | - | TRBV7-9 | CASLRDRATNTQYF | TGTGCCAGCCTCCGGGACAGAGCCACAAATACGCAGTATTTT
TRBJ2-1 | - | - | TRBV5-1 | CASSLAQGRGREQFF | TGCGCCAGCAGCTTGGCCCAGGGGCGAGGCAGGGAGCAGTTCTTC
TRBJ2-2 | TRBD2 | - | TRBV28 | CATPTSGGNTGELFF | TGTGCCACCCCAACTAGCGGGGGGAACACCGGGGAGCTGTTTTTT
TRBJ2-7 | TRBD1 | - | TRBV5-1 | CASSPTGLNSYEQYF | TGCGCCAGCAGCCCGACAGGGCTCAACTCCTACGAGCAGTACTTC
TRBJ2-3 | - | once | TRBV11-2 | CASSLSNSPTDTQYF | TGTGCCAGCAGCTTAAGTAACAGTCCCACAGATACGCAGTATTTT
TRBJ2-3 | TRBD2 | - | TRBV28 | CASSLSSGGRTDTQYF | TGTGCCAGCAGCCTATCTAGCGGGGGTCGGACAGATACGCAGTATTTT
TRBJ1-2 | TRBD1 | - | TRBV15 | CATSGDLGTVYGYTF | TGTGCCACCAGCGGGGACCTAGGGACAGTATATGGCTACACCTTC
TRBJ1-1 | - | - | TRBV27 | CASSSTIGPGRGTEAFF | TGTGCCAGCAGTTCCACCATCGGCCCGGGGAGGGGAACTGAAGCTTTCTTT
TRBJ2-2 | TRBD2 | - | TRBV5-6 | CASSLVSGGSTGELFF | TGTGCCAGCAGCTTGGTTAGCGGGGGCTCCACCGGGGAGCTGTTTTTT
TRBJ2-6 | TRBD2 | - | TRBV3-1/TRBV3-2 | CASSLASGGSPLANVLTF | TGTGCCAGCAGCCTAGCTAGCGGGGGTTCCCCTTTGGCCAACGTCCTGACTTTC
TRBJ1-4 | TRBD1 | - | TRBV25-1 | CASRTGIGEKLFF | TGTGCCAGCAGGACAGGGATCGGTGAAAAACTGTTTTTT
TRBJ2-2 | - | once | TRBV18 | CASSPPGQGKAGELFF | TGTGCCAGCTCACCACCGGGGCAGGGAAAGGCCGGGGAGCTGTTTTTT
TRBJ1-1 | TRBD1 | - | TRBV10-3 | CAINIDRESTEAFF | TGTGCCATCAATATAGACAGGGAGAGCACTGAAGCTTTCTTT
TRBJ1-2 | - | - | TRBV5-1 | CASSLEGEHYGYTF | TGCGCCAGCAGCTTGGAAGGGGAACACTATGGCTACACCTTC
TRBJ1-2 | TRBD1 | once | TRBV6-5 | CASRQTGGYGYTF | TGTGCCAGCAGACAAACAGGGGGCTATGGCTACACCTTC
TRBJ2-5 | TRBD2 | - | TRBV7-6 | CASSLAGASEGETQYF | TGTGCCAGCAGCTTGGCGGGAGCCTCGGAGGGGGAGACCCAGTACTTC
TRBJ2-5 | TRBD2 | - | TRBV4-1 | CASSQLLAGGPGGWETQYF | TGCGCCAGCAGCCAGCTACTAGCGGGGGGGCCCGGGGGTTGGGAGACCCAGTACTTC
TRBJ2-5 | TRBD2 | - | TRBV3-1/TRBV3-2 | CASSQAGGETQYF | TGTGCCAGCAGCCAAGCGGGGGGGGAGACCCAGTACTTC
TRBJ2-2 | - | once | TRBV4-1 | CASSQVGRGTGELFF | TGCGCCAGCAGCCAAGTGGGCCGGGGAACCGGGGAGCTGTTTTTT
TRBJ1-1 | TRBD1 | - | TRBV5-4 | CASSLQGAGTEAFF | TGTGCCAGCAGCTTACAGGGGGCCGGCACTGAAGCTTTCTTT
TRBJ2-3 | TRBD2 | - | TRBV7-2 | CASSSGLAGGTDTQYF | TGTGCCAGCAGCTCGGGACTAGCGGGGGGTACAGATACGCAGTATTTT
TRBJ2-1 | - | - | TRBV19 | CATTGWTFNNEQFF | TGTGCCACTACAGGGTGGACGTTCAACAATGAGCAGTTCTTC
TRBJ1-2 | TRBD1 | - | TRBV9 | CASSPTGQGAGVGYTF | TGTGCCAGCAGCCCCACGGGACAGGGGGCGGGGGTTGGCTACACCTTC
TRBJ2-7 | - | - | TRBV3-1/TRBV3-2 | CASSPYRAERVYEQYF | TGTGCCAGCAGCCCCTACAGGGCGGAAAGAGTCTACGAGCAGTACTTC
TRBJ2-1 | - | - | TRBV3-1/TRBV3-2 | CASSQDQSRASPQFF | TGTGCCAGCAGCCAAGATCAGTCCCGAGCGAGTCCTCAGTTCTTC